The entry below gives a single T cell receptor (beta chain) sequence along with its context. This specimen comes from a study of shared clonotypes between healthy human individuals. Both subsets, CD45RA+ naive and CD45RA-negative memory, were split from the CD4+ cells. TCRdb keeps only in-frame clones here, not all; method: immunoSEQ multiplex PCR. The table shows about 1.1 million clones, with about 72% occurring only once. The CDR3 is 15 residues long. Germline CDR1 is SGHDT and CDR2 is YYEEEE. V trimming: 0 bases; J trimming: 5 bases; junction bases outside the gene matches: 5. The chain links TRBV5-6 to TRBJ1-5; the match to TRBD1 covers 7 bases. This clonotype was sampled from a man in his late teens or twenties in good health. Some clones in this sample may be carry-over from other donors' samples. What was sequenced was memory CD4+ T cells from PBMCs. Noted subset: CD45RA-negative fraction. The CDR3 loop reads CASSLGGGSDQPQHF. In DNA, the CDR3 is TGTGCCAGCAGCTTGGGAGGGGGCTCGGATCAGCCCCAGCATTTT.